The 21 T cell receptor beta chains below all came from one sample that was sequenced in a study of human T cells and chemical hapten exposure. TCRdb independently ran MiXCR on the RACE reads; one entry per CDR3 protein. The table includes some 87,000 distinct CDR3 sequences, about a tenth detected once. Documented time point: patch test 1, 2 weeks after DPC sensitization. The sample's treatment: therapeutic diphenylcyclopropenone sensitization with weekly scalp DPC. The sample consisted of whole blood, taken in connection with sensitization to the hapten diphenylcyclopropenone (DPC). These receptors originate from a woman between 45 and 65 years old with alopecia areata. Some clones in this sample may be carry-over from other donors' samples.

In its sample, this clonotype was seen a few times. The chain recombines TRBV5-1 with TRBJ2-1, with D perhaps being TRBD1 or TRBD2 (5 bases each). With 4 bases removed from V and 4 bases from J, the gap between germline ends came to 9 bases. CDR1 and CDR2 from the germline V gene are SGHRS and YFSETQ. The CDR3 is 13 amino acids. CDR3 sequence (DNA): TGCGCCAGCAGCCGGGACGTATACAATGAGCAGTTCTTC. Its protein product is CASSRDVYNEQFF.

The chain has TRBV29-1 and TRBJ2-5, with TRBD1 matching 7 bases. The CDR3 spans 14 residues. From germline, CDR1 is SQVTM and CDR2 ANQGSEA. The trim removed 4 bases at V and 5 bases at J, leaving 10 bases unmatched. This CDR3 reads CSVARQGGRETQYF. The CDR3 DNA reads TGCAGCGTTGCCCGACAGGGCGGGCGCGAGACCCAGTACTTC.

This clonotype was recorded a few times. The chain carries TRBV30 and TRBJ2-1; no reliable D call. CDR3 size: 13 residues. Germline assignment: CDR1 GTSNPN and CDR2 SVGIG (reference sequence). V was pared by 3 bases and J by 3 bases, with 9 bases between. The CDR3 nucleotides are TGTGCCTGGAGGCGGATCTACTACAATGAGCAGTTCTTC. As protein: CAWRRIYYNEQFF.

This clonotype has at least ten counts. CDR3 sequence reads: CASSPTGGGELFF. CDR3 in DNA: TGTGCCAGCAGCCCAACAGGGGGCGGAGAGCTGTTTTTT. The gene calls are TRBV2 and TRBJ2-2; 9 nucleotides agree with TRBD1. The CDR3 runs 13 residues. Germline CDR1 is SNHLY and CDR2 is FYNNEI. V was clipped by 6 bases and J by 11 bases; unmatched bases: 7.

The genes are TRBV9 and TRBJ1-1; D is possibly TRBD1 (5 bases). Trimming left V 0 bases short and J 9 bases short, with 12 bases between. Germline CDR1 SGDLS, CDR2 YYNGEE. The CDR3 runs to 13 residues. CDR3 amino acids: CASSVGRTGQAFF. In DNA, the CDR3 is TGTGCCAGCAGCGTAGGGCGAACAGGCCAAGCTTTCTTT.

The chain uses TRBV6-5 and TRBJ1-1; D possibly corresponds to TRBD1 (5 bases). The CDR3 is made up of 16 amino acids. Germline V lookup: CDR1 MNHEY, CDR2 SVGAGI. Trimming removed 5 bases at V and 4 bases at J, with 20 bases between. The CDR3 spells CASSPLVAGYSTEAFF. CDR3 in DNA: TGTGCCAGCAGTCCCCTCGTGGCAGGGTATAGCACTGAAGCTTTCTTT.

This clonotype was detected ten times or more. The genes are TRBV6-5 and TRBJ2-1; TRBD1 is a possible D gene (6 bases). The CDR3 consists of 17 residues. Trimming left V 0 bases short and J 5 bases short, with 17 bases between. Germline values: CDR1 MNHEY, CDR2 SVGAGI. The CDR3 reads CASSYSIRKYRDNEQFF. In nucleotides, the CDR3 is TGTGCCAGCAGTTACTCGATAAGGAAATACAGGGACAATGAGCAGTTCTTC.

This clonotype was observed a few times. The chain links TRBV10-3 to TRBJ2-3, with unresolved D. V gave up 4 bases and J gave up 0 bases, with 14 bases separating them. The CDR3 has 16 amino acids. Germline CDR1 is ENHRY and CDR2 is SYGVKD. Here the CDR3 DNA reads TGTGCCATCAGTGGACTCGGTGGCGGTAGCACAGATACGCAGTATTTT. It codes for CAISGLGGGSTDTQYF.

The sample holds a few counts of this clonotype. The chain links TRBV12-3 or TRBV12-4 to TRBJ1-5; TRBD1 agrees at 8 bases. The CDR3 has 15 residues. Trimming cost V 5 bases and J 5 bases; bases outside gene matches: 8. The CDR3: CASSPRTGRDQPQHF. CDR3 nucleotide sequence: TGTGCCAGCAGTCCCCGGACAGGGCGGGATCAGCCCCAGCATTTT.

V usage is TRBV4-2 and J usage is TRBJ2-1; no definite D call. Germline V lookup: CDR1 LGHNA, CDR2 YNFKEQ. V lost 4 bases and J lost 5, with 15 bases in between. CDR3 length equals 15 residues. The CDR3 nucleotides read TGTGCCAGCAGCCGTCTTTCGAGTTCCGACAATGAGCAGTTCTTC. This translates into CASSRLSSSDNEQFF.

This clonotype was counted ten times or more. V is TRBV7-3 and J is TRBJ2-1; the D gene is possibly TRBD2 (5 bases). Germline CDR1 is SGHTA and CDR2 is FQGTGA. The CDR3 totals 15 residues. V lost 5 bases and J lost 0, with 11 bases in between. The CDR3 DNA sequence: TGTGCCAGCAGCCCCGAAGGAGGCTCCTACAATGAGCAGTTCTTC. Amino acid sequence: CASSPEGGSYNEQFF.

This clonotype was counted between two and nine times. As DNA, the CDR3 is TGTGCCAGCGGATCAGGGCAGCCTCCCTACGAGCAGTACTTC. It specifies CASGSGQPPYEQYF. V and J are TRBV6-2 or TRBV6-3 and TRBJ2-7, with D tentatively TRBD1 (5 bases). The CDR3 spans 14 residues. V lost 8 bases to trimming and J lost 2 bases, with 16 bases between them. Germline CDR1 and CDR2: MNHEY and SVGEGT.

This clonotype was counted ten times or more. This chain uses TRBV5-6 with TRBJ2-3, with D perhaps TRBD2 (5 bases). This CDR3 region has 13 residues. V was shortened by 0 bases and J by 7 bases, with 9 bases between the two germline ends. Germline V gene data show CDR1 as SGHDT and CDR2 as YYEEEE. CDR3 coding DNA: TGTGCCAGCAGCTTGGCGAGGGCAAATACGCAGTATTTT. This gives the protein CASSLARANTQYF.

This clonotype has a handful of counts. V usage is TRBV6-1 and J usage is TRBJ1-4; 10 bases align to TRBD1. CDR3 length: 19 residues. J was trimmed by 0 bases and V by 4 bases; bases with no gene match: 11. Germline V gene data show CDR1 as MNHNS and CDR2 as SASEGT. The CDR3, as DNA: TGTGCCAGCAGTGTATCCGGGACAGGGGCCGGCGCAACTAATGAAAAACTGTTTTTT. Protein product: CASSVSGTGAGATNEKLFF.

The genes are TRBV20-1 and TRBJ1-6; 7 positions agree with TRBD1. The CDR3 runs 14 residues. The germline V gene encodes CDR1 DFQATT and CDR2 SNEGSKA (reference sequence). The V and J ends lost 6 bases and 6 bases, in that order; junction bases with no gene match: 8. The CDR3 DNA reads TGCAGTGCGGGACAGTCCCGGAGTAATTCACCCCTCCACTTT. It yields the protein CSAGQSRSNSPLHF.

The table lists this clonotype with many counts. The chain joins TRBV11-2 to TRBJ2-3; 9 positions match TRBD2. CDR1 and CDR2 from the germline V gene are SGHAT and FQNNGV. The CDR3 spans 15 residues. V shed 6 bases, J shed 2 bases, and the junction held 6 bases outside the gene matches. The CDR3 bases are TGTGCCAGCAGACCTAGCGGGAAGTCCACAGATACGCAGTATTTT. Amino acid sequence: CASRPSGKSTDTQYF.

The sample holds a few counts of this clonotype. V usage is TRBV29-1 and J usage is TRBJ2-7, with a tentative D call TRBD2 (5 bases). The CDR3 has 13 residues. Per the germline V gene, CDR1 is SQVTM and CDR2 is ANQGSEA. Trimming cost V 3 bases and J 3 bases, with 12 bases left between them. CDR3 coding DNA: TGCAGCGTTGAGGCTAGCAGAAACTACGAGCAGTACTTC. This sequence encodes CSVEASRNYEQYF.

This clonotype showed up just a few times. The V and J genes are TRBV20-1 and TRBJ2-3; 7 bases line up with TRBD2. CDR1 and CDR2 (germline): DFQATT, SNEGSKA (reference sequence). CDR3 length: 13 amino acids. CDR3 protein: CSRSGARGDTQYF. The CDR3 DNA is TGCAGCCGCAGCGGGGCCCGGGGCGATACGCAGTATTTT.

This clonotype was counted only a few times. Mismatch with germline at one junction end may stem from a read error. V usage is TRBV7-7 and J usage is TRBJ2-5, with 8 positions matching TRBD1. Looked up from germline, CDR1 is SSHAT and CDR2 is FNYEAQ (reference sequence). The CDR3 covers 14 residues. This chain's CDR3 is CASSIGTGQETQYF. The CDR3, as DNA: TGTGCTAGCAGCATCGGGACAGGCCAAGAGACCCAGTACTTC.

A few counts support this clonotype. The chain carries TRBV11-3 and TRBJ2-7, with 9 bases identical to TRBD2. The CDR3 runs 15 residues. The germline V gene has CDR1 SGHNT and CDR2 YENEEA. The V segment lost 2 bases and the J segment 7 bases; nucleotides outside the gene matches: 9. The CDR3 here is CASSLLSGRGGEQYF. The CDR3 coding sequence is TGTGCCAGCAGCTTACTTAGCGGGAGAGGTGGGGAGCAGTACTTC. Complete variable domain (other parts from reference TRBV11-3 and TRBJ2-7): EAGVVQSPRYKIIEKKQPVAFWCNPISGHNTLYWYLQNLGQGPELLIRYENEEAVDDSQLPKDRFSAERLKGVDSTLKIQPAELGDSAVYLCASSLLSGRGGEQYFGPGTRLTVT.

This clonotype showed up many times. The chain couples TRBV7-8 to TRBJ2-3; D remains ambiguous. Germline CDR1 reads SGHVS; CDR2 reads FQNEAQ. This CDR3 has 15 amino acids. Between the trimmed V and J ends, which lost 5 bases and 0 bases, there was a span of 12 bases. CDR3 protein: CASSRTILSTDTQYF. CDR3 nucleotide sequence: TGTGCCAGCAGCCGAACCATACTTAGCACAGATACGCAGTATTTT.